This T cell receptor beta chain was documented in a study of T cell repertoires in cytomegalovirus infection (dated 2019 in TCRdb). In terms of the full investigation: Because public TCR beta signatures pointed to carriage of CMV infection together with the matching HLA type, the HLA type of each donor mattered for the analysis.

The CDR3, from cysteine to phenylalanine, totals 18 residues. Only the CDR3 part of the read is kept: 54 bases, read in frame from the first base. V is cut back by 4 bases and J by 0 bases, with 9 bases in the junction unmatched. Study-level results and caveats: In both this cohort and an independent cohort of 352 donors, the cumulative frequency of public TCR beta family members distinguished carriers of CMV infection plus the relevant HLA type. The ex vivo response was dominated by HLA-C-restricted CMV-specific TCR beta clonotypes, which also provided the single most frequent clonotype in two of eight donors.

In this sample, this clonotype turned up many times. Which antigen it targets is not known. Base quality data are lacking; no much larger clone is found one base away. The instrument given in TCRdb is Illumina HiSeq 1500. Using fastp trimming at Q25 and MiXCR clonotype assembly, TCRdb reanalyzed the public sequencing data and kept in-frame beta chains. Every distinct CDR3 protein forms one entry, paired with its most common genes and DNA. This sample holds just under 550,000 distinct CDR3 sequences; approximately 26% were observed only once. The top ten clones comprise around 14% of the sample. This sequence was found in a human donor in good health (CMV status not recorded). Some clones in this sample may be carry-over from other donors' samples. The rearranged chain carries TRBV12-3 or TRBV12-4 and TRBJ2-6; the central 7 bases match TRBD1. The sequencing input was PBMCs. The bases read TGTGCCAGCAGTTCCCACAGGGGTGAGCCCTCTGGGGCCAACGTCCTGACTTTC. This yields the protein CASSSHRGEPSGANVLTF.